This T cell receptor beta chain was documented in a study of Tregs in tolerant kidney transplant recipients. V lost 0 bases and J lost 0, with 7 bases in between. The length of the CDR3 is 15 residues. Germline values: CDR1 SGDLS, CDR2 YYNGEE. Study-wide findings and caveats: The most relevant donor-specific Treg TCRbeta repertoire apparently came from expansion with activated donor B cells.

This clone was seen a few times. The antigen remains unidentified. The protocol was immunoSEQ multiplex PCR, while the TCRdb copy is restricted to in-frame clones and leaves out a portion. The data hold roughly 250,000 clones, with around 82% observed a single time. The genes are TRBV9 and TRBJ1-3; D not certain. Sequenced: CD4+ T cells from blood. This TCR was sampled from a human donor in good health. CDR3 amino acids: CASSVDPDSGNTIYF. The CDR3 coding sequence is TGTGCCAGCAGCGTAGATCCCGACTCTGGAAACACCATATATTTT.